The sequence of this T cell receptor beta chain was determined in a study of blood T cell repertoires in COVID-19. Clones were read by immunoSEQ multiplex PCR, and TCRdb kept only the in-frame ones, dropping some. The table lists 100,000 to 150,000 clones, approximately 90% of them singletons. The CDR3 is 15 residues long. CDR1 and CDR2 (germline): KGHDR, SFDVKD. Trimming stripped 8 bases from V and 1 base from J, with 17 bases between. Sequenced input: peripheral blood. This receptor was taken from a man between 45 and 60 years old with active or convalescent COVID-19. The V gene is TRBV24-1, the J gene TRBJ2-7; tentative D call: TRBD1 (5 bases). CDR3 residues: CATTAREVESYEQYF. CDR3 DNA sequence: TGTGCCACCACCGCCAGGGAAGTGGAGTCCTACGAGCAGTACTTC.